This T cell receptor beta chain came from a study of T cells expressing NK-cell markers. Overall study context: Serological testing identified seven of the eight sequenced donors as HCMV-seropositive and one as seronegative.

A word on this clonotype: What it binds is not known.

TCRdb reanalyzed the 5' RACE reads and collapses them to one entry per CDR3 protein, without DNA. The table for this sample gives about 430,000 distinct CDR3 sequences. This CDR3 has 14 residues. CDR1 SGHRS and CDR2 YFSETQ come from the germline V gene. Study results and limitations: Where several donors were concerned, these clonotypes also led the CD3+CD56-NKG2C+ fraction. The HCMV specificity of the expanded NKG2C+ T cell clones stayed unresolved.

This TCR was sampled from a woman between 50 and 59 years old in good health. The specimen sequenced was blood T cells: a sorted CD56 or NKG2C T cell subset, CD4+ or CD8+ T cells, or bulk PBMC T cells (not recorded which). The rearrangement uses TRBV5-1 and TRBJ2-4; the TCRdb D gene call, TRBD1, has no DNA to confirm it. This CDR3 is CASSLGPGDVDQYF.